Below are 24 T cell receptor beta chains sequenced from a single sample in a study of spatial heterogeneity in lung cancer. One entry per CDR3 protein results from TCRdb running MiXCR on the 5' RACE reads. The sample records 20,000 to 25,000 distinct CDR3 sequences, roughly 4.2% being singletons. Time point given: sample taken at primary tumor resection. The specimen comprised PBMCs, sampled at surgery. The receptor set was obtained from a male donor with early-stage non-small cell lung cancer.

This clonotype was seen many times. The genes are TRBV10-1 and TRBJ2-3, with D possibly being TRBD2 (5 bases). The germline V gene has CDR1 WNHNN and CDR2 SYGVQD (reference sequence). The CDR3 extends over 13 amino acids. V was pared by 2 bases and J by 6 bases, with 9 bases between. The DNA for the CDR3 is TGCGCCAGCAGTGAGGAGGGAGTGGATACGCAGTATTTT. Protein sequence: CASSEEGVDTQYF.

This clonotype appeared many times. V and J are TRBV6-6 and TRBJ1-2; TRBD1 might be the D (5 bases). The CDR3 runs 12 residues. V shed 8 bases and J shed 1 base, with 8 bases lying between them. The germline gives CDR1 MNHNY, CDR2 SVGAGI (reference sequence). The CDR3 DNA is TGTGCCAGCCGACAGCGTAACTATGGCTACACCTTC. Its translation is CASRQRNYGYTF.

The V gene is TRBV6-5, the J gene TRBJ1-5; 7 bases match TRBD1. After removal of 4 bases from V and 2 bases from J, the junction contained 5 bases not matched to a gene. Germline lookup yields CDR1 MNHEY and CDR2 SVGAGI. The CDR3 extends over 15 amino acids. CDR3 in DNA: TGTGCCAGCAGTTTAGGGGGACAGCGCAATCAGCCCCAGCATTTT. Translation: CASSLGGQRNQPQHF.

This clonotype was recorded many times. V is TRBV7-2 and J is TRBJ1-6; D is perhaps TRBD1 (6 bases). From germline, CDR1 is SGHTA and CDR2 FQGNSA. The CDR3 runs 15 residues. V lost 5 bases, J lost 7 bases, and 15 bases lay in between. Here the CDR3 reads CASSAPGTPNSPLHF. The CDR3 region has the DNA TGTGCCAGCAGCGCCCCCGGGACACCAAATTCACCCCTCCACTTT.

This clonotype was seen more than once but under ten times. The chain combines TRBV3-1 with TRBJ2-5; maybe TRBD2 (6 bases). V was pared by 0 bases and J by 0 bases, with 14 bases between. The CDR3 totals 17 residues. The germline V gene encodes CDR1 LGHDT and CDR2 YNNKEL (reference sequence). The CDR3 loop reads CASSQEMLALNQETQYF. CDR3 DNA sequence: TGTGCCAGCAGCCAAGAAATGCTAGCGCTCAACCAAGAGACCCAGTACTTC.

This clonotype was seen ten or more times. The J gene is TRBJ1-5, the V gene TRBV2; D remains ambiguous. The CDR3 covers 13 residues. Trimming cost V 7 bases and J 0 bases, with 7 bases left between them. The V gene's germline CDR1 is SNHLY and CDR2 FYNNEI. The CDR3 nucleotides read TGTGCCAGCATGGATAATAGCAATCAGCCCCAGCATTTT. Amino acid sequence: CASMDNSNQPQHF.

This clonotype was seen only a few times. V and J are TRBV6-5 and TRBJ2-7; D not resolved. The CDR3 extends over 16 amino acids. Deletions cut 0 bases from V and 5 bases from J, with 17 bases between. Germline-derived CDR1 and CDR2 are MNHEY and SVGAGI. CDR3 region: CASSYSALLGDHEQYF. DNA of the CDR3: TGTGCCAGCAGTTACTCTGCCCTACTGGGCGACCACGAGCAGTACTTC.

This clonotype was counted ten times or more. Here the CDR3 reads CSASTGPRADTQYF. The CDR3 nucleotides are TGCAGTGCTTCCACGGGGCCGCGAGCAGATACGCAGTATTTT. The J gene is TRBJ2-3, the V gene TRBV20-1; D may match TRBD1 or TRBD2 (5 bases each). Trimming shortened V by 5 bases and J by 4 bases, and 16 bases separated the two germline ends. Germline assignment: CDR1 DFQATT and CDR2 SNEGSKA (reference sequence). This CDR3 has 14 amino acids.

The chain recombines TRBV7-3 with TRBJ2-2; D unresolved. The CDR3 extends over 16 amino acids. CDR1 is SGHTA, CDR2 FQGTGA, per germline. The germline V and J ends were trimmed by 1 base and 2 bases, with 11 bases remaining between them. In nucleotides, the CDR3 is TGTGCCAGCAGCTTAAGACGGACGACCAACACCGGGGAGCTGTTTTTT. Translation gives CASSLRRTTNTGELFF.

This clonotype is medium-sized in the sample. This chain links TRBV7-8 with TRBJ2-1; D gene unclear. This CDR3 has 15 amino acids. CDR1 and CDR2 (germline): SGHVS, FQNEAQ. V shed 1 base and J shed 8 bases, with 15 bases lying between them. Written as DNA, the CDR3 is TGTGCCAGCAGCTTAGAGCCTAGTGTGGGCTATGAGCAGTTCTTC. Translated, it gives CASSLEPSVGYEQFF.

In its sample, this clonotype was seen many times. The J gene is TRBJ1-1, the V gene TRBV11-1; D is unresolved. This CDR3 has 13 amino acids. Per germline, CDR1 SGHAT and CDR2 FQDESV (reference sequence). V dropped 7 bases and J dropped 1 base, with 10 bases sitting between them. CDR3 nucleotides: TGTGCCAGCACCCTTACGGGGAACACTGAAGCTTTCTTT. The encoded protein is CASTLTGNTEAFF.

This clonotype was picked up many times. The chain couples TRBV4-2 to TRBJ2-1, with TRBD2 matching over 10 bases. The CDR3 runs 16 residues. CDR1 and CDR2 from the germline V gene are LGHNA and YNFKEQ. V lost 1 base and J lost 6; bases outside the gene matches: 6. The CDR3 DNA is TGTGCCAGCAGCCAAGTAGGACTAGCGGAGCCCAATGAGCAGTTCTTC. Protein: CASSQVGLAEPNEQFF.

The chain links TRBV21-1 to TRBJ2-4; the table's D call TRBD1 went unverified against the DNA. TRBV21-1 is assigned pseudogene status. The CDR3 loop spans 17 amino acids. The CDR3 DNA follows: TGTGCCAGCAGCAAGGGACAGGCAACATTAGCCAAAAACATTCAGTACTTC. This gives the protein CASSKGQATLAKNIQYF.

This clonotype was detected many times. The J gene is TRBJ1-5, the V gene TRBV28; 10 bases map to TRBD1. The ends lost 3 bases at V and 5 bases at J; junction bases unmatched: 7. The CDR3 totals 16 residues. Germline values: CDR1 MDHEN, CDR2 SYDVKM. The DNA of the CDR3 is TGTGCCAGCAGTTTCGCAGCCGGGACAGGGGATCAGCCCCAGCATTTT. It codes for CASSFAAGTGDQPQHF.

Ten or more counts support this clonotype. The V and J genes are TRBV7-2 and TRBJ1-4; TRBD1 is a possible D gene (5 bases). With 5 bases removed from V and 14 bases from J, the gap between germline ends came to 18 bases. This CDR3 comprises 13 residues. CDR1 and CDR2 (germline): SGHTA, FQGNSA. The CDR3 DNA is TGTGCCAGCAGCCCCTCCCTAGAGGGGAATCTGTTTTTT. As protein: CASSPSLEGNLFF.

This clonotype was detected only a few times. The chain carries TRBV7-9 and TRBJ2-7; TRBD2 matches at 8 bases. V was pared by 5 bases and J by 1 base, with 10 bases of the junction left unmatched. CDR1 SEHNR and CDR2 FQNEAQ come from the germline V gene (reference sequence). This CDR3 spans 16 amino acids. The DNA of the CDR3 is TGTGCCAGCAGCCCCCCCACTAGCGGTATTTCCTACGAGCAGTACTTC. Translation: CASSPPTSGISYEQYF.

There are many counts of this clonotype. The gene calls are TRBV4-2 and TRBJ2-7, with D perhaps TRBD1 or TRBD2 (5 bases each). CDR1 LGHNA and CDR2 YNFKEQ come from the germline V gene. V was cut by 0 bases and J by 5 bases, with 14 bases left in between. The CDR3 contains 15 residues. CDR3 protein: CASSQEYGRDHEQYF. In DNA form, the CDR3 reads TGTGCCAGCAGCCAAGAGTACGGCAGGGACCACGAGCAGTACTTC.

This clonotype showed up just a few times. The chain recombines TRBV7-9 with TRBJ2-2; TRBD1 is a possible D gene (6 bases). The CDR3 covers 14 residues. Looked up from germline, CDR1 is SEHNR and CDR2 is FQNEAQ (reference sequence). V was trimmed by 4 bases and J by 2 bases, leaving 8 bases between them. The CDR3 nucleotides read TGTGCCAGCAGCTCGGGACACAACACCGGGGAGCTGTTTTTT. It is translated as CASSSGHNTGELFF.

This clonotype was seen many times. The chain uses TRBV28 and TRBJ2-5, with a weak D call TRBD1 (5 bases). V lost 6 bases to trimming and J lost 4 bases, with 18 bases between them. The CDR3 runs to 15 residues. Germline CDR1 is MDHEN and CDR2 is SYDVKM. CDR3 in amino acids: CASRPVGQGPETQYF. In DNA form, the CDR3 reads TGTGCCAGCAGACCCGTTGGGCAGGGCCCAGAGACCCAGTACTTC.

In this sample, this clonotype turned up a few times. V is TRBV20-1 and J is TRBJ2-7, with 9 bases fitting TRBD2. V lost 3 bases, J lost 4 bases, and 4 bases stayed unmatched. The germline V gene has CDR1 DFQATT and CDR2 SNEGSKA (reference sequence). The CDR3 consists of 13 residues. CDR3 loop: CSARLAGLYEQYF. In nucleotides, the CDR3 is TGCAGTGCTAGGCTAGCGGGACTTTACGAGCAGTACTTC.

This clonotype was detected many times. The DNA for the CDR3 is TGTGCCAGCAGCCCTCATGCACTAGCGGCAACCTACGAGCAGTACTTC. This codes for CASSPHALAATYEQYF. V gene TRBV3-1 combines with J gene TRBJ2-7; TRBD2 aligns across 8 bases. The V segment lost 4 bases and the J segment 2 bases; nucleotides outside the gene matches: 10. Germline V gives CDR1 LGHDT, CDR2 YNNKEL (reference sequence). This CDR3 contains 16 residues.

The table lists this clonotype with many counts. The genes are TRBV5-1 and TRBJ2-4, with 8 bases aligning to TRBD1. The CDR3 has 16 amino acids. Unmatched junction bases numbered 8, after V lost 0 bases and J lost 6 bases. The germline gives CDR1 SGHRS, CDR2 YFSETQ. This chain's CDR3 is CASSLGTGSYPNIQYF. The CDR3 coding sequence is TGCGCCAGCAGCTTGGGGACAGGGAGCTACCCAAACATTCAGTACTTC.

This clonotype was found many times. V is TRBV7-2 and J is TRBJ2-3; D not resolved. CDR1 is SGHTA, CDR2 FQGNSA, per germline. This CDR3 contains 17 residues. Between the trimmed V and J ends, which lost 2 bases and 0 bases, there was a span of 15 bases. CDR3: CASSLQPFSASTDTQYF. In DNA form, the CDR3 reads TGTGCCAGCAGCTTACAACCTTTTTCGGCTAGCACAGATACGCAGTATTTT.

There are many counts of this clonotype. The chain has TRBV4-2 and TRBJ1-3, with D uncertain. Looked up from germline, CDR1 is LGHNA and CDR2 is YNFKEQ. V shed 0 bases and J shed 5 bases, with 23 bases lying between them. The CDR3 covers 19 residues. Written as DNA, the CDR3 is TGTGCCAGCAGCCAAGAAAGGGTGTCGGCTGTAAAGGTTCGAAACACCATATATTTT. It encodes CASSQERVSAVKVRNTIYF.